The sequence of this TCR beta chain was determined in a study of T cell responses to AZD1222 COVID-19 vaccine (dated by TCRdb to about 2021). Broadly, across the study: A total of under 250 trial participants underwent TCR sequencing, of whom 207 had received two doses of AZD1222 and 26 had received two doses of the MenACWY control vaccine. Trial participants were enrolled by age into subgroups of 18-55, 56-69 and 70-plus years, and roughly 150, 30 and 60 TCR-sequenced participants, respectively, were included in these subgroups. What the study reported, not specific to this receptor: Participants were mostly white British and included more females than males, and it was suggested by the authors that clonal diversity may have been underestimated. Conclusions about previously exposed vaccinees are limited, since just six AZD1222 recipients were seropositive for SARS-CoV-2 at baseline. The whole spike protein was spanned by vaccine-associated CD4 TCRs, and dominant responses were seen in regions 160-218 and 743-854. After two AZD1222 doses, spike-specific TCR breadth and depth were significantly higher than at day 0 and than in MenACWY recipients. No day 14 peak-response samples were available, so repertoires were characterized only after the peak T cell response. The 56-69-year group was small, and its depth increase did not reach significance, likely because of low power. Epitopes outside the regions mutated in the B.1.351 and B.1.1.7 variants were reportedly recognized by nearly half of the unique spike-specific TCRs.

The label giving this sample's time point can be read as: baseline before first vaccination. This specimen's treatment or condition label, per the study, means: meningococcal conjugate vaccine given as trial control. Samples from vaccinated people were obtained from the UK trials COV001 and COV002, which included a single-blind randomized controlled phase 2/3 trial of AZD1222 (ChAdOx1 nCoV-19) in healthy adults. Trial participant PBMC samples were collected at day 0 and day 28 after the second dose for TCRbeta chain sequencing. Details on this clone: Its binding antigen is unknown. No much larger clone exists at a distance of one base, and base qualities are not known.

The CDR3 covers 13 residues, taking in both the cysteine and the phenylalanine. Of all the DNA, just the CDR3 is kept, 39 bases in frame from base 1. The germline V gene (reference sequence) yields LNHDA for CDR1 and SQIVND for CDR2. V loses 3 bases of germline sequence and J loses 0 bases, and the interval between the two ends is 5 bases. The CDR3 regions of human TCRbeta chains were analyzed by immunosequencing. Per the original workflow: TCRs in the repertoires were compared against a reference library of SARS-CoV-2-specific TCRs that had been generated with the MIRA antigen-specificity platform. Breadth was defined as the fraction of unique TCRs that were SARS-CoV-2-associated. Depth was defined as the fraction of total T cells that were SARS-CoV-2-associated. Using the MIRA data, every spike-specific TCR was mapped to the spike region that the TCR reacted to and assigned to either a CD4 or a CD8 class. Log10-transformed breadth and depth values were compared by one-way ANOVA with Sidak's multiple comparisons tests. As stored in TCRdb, this immuneACCESS dataset retains in-frame rearrangements with V and J assigned. A fraction of the clones does not appear; measured against another copy, unresolved V genes explain less than half of the discrepancy, and the remainder lacks a known reason. For V, J and clone size, that table is used; D and trimming come from the DNA. In all, the sample holds 150,000 or so clones, and 90% to 95% of those were seen once. Together, the top ten hold approximately 2.9% of the sample.

Sequenced material: peripheral blood, taken on day 0 of MenACWY control vaccination. The origin of this receptor is an adult in good health. The sequence is built from TRBV19 and TRBJ2-5; the D gene assignment is ambiguous. The DNA sequence is as follows: TGTGCCAGTAGTATGACGGACCAAGAGACCCAGTACTTC. Its translation is CASSMTDQETQYF.